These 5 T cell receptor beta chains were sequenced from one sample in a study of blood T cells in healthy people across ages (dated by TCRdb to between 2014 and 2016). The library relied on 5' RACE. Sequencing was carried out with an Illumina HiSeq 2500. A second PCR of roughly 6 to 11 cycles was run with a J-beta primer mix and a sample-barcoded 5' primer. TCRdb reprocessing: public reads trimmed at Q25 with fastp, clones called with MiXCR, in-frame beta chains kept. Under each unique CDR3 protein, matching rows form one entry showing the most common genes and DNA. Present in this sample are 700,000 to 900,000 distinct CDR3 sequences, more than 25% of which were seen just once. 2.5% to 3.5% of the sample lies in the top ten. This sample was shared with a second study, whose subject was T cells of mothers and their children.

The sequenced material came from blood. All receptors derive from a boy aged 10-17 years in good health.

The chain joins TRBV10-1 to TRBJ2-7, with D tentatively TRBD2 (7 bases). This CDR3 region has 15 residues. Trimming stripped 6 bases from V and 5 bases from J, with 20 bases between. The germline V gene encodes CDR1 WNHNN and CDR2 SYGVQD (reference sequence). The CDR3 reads CASRTLCGGANEQYF. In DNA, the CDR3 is TGCGCCAGCAGGACCTTATGTGGGGGGGCGAACGAGCAGTACTTC.

CDR3 sequence: CASKEQGGYNSPLHF. The CDR3 DNA follows: TGTGCCAGCAAAGAACAGGGCGGCTATAATTCACCCCTCCACTTT. The chain recombines TRBV6-1 with TRBJ1-6; D perhaps matches TRBD1 (6 bases). CDR1 and CDR2 (germline): MNHNS, SASEGT. V lost 7 bases and J 3 bases, leaving 13 bases between the germline ends. This CDR3 spans 15 amino acids.

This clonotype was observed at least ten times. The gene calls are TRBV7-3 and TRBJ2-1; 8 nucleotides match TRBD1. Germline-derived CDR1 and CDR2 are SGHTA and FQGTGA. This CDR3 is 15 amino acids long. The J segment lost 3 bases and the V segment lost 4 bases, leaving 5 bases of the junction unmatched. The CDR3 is CASSSGQGLYNEQFF. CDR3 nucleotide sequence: TGTGCCAGCAGCTCCGGACAGGGACTCTACAATGAGCAGTTCTTC. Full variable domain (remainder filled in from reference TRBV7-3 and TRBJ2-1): GAGVSQTPSNKVTEKGKYVELRCDPISGHTALYWYRQSLGQGPEFLIYFQGTGAADDSGLPNDRFFAVRPEGSVSTLKIQRTERGDSAVYLCASSSGQGLYNEQFFGPGTRLTVL.

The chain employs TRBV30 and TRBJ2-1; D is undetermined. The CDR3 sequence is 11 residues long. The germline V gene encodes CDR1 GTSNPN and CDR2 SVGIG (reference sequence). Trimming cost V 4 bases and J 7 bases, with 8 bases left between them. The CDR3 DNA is TGTGCCTGGACGGTGAAAAATGAGCAGTTCTTC. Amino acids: CAWTVKNEQFF.

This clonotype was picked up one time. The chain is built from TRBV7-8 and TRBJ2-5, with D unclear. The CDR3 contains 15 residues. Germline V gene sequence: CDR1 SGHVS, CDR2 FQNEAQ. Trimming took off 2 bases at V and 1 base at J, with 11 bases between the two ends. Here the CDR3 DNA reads TGTGCCAGCAGCTTATTGCCCGGTCCCCAAGAGACCCAGTACTTC. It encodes CASSLLPGPQETQYF. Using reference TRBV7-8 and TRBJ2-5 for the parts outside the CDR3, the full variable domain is GAGVSQSPRYKVAKRGQDVALRCDPISGHVSLFWYQQALGQGPEFLTYFQNEAQLDKSGLPSDRFFAERPEGSVSTLKIQRTQQEDSAVYLCASSLLPGPQETQYFGPGTRLLVL.